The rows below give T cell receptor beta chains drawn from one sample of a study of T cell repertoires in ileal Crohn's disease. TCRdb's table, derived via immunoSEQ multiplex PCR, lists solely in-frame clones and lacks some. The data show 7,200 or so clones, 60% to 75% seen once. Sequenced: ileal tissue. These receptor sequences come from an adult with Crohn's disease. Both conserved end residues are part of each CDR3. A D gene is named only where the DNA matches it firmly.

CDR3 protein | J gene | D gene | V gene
CASSIAMGAYEQFF | TRBJ2-1 | . | TRBV14
CASSPNPSGFYEQYF | . | TRBD2 | TRBV5-6
CASSLGTGGYQETQYF | TRBJ2-5 | TRBD1 | TRBV5-5
CASIGTGAANEKLFF | TRBJ1-4 | TRBD1 | TRBV19
CASRSPGLEAFF | TRBJ1-1 | . | TRBV6-5
CASSIGRVSTDTQYF | TRBJ2-3 | . | TRBV19
CASRPTGRREKLFF | TRBJ1-4 | TRBD1 | TRBV28
CAWNGGLNTEAFF | TRBJ1-1 | . | TRBV30
CASSVPKGAPSSEQFF | TRBJ2-1 | TRBD1 | TRBV6-1
CASSQVRSIPDEQYF | TRBJ2-7 | . | TRBV4-3
CASSDQGLSAWPQHF | TRBJ1-5 | . | TRBV6-1
CATAGTVNSPLHF | TRBJ1-6 | TRBD1 | TRBV19
CASSYEAAGELFF | TRBJ2-2 | . | TRBV6-5
CASSLGGLGSRYTF | TRBJ1-2 | . | TRBV5-4
CASSGAQGPGNSPLHF | TRBJ1-6 | . | TRBV2
CAISPRGLGEETQYF | TRBJ2-5 | . | TRBV10-3
CASSDWGGQPQHF | TRBJ1-5 | . | TRBV6-1
CASSAGTGGGNTIYF | TRBJ1-3 | TRBD1 | TRBV5-4
CASSLAQGGEGYTF | TRBJ1-2 | . | TRBV13
CASRGTSGRVTGELFF | TRBJ2-2 | TRBD2 | TRBV7-8
CASSLAWQANSPLHF | TRBJ1-6 | . | TRBV5-1
CASSLAGGDYNEQFF | TRBJ2-1 | TRBD2 | TRBV5-1
CANQAGGQGVGELFF | TRBJ2-2 | TRBD1 | TRBV11-2
CASEKGQFSGANVLTF | TRBJ2-6 | TRBD1 | TRBV5-1
CASSLAGGEAYEQYF | TRBJ2-7 | TRBD2 | TRBV5-1
CASSSLFGESQPQHF | TRBJ1-5 | . | TRBV4-1
CASCTGGKNTEAFF | TRBJ1-1 | TRBD1 | TRBV18
CASSPSSGSGANVLTF | TRBJ2-6 | . | TRBV11-2
CAWSVRGSGRGGIGRQYF | TRBJ2-7 | TRBD2 | TRBV30
CASSSGQNYGYTF | TRBJ1-2 | TRBD1 | TRBV28
CASIERPSGSVEQYF | TRBJ2-7 | TRBD2 | TRBV2
CASSLSSDGADEQYF | TRBJ2-7 | . | TRBV4-2
CSVEAYYGYTF | TRBJ1-2 | . | TRBV29-1
CAWRPFRERNEKLFF | TRBJ1-4 | . | TRBV30
CASSFEVTEAFF | TRBJ1-1 | . | TRBV28
CATAGGNNQPQHF | TRBJ1-5 | . | TRBV6-1
CASSRDFWRGPMNTEAFF | TRBJ1-1 | . | TRBV19
CASSFRLSSGPFEQFF | TRBJ2-1 | TRBD2 | TRBV28
CASSYPASSRETQYF | TRBJ2-5 | . | TRBV6-6
CASSTRDRGLGYTF | TRBJ1-2 | TRBD1 | TRBV5-1
CASRYTQVSSYEQYF | TRBJ2-7 | . | TRBV10-2